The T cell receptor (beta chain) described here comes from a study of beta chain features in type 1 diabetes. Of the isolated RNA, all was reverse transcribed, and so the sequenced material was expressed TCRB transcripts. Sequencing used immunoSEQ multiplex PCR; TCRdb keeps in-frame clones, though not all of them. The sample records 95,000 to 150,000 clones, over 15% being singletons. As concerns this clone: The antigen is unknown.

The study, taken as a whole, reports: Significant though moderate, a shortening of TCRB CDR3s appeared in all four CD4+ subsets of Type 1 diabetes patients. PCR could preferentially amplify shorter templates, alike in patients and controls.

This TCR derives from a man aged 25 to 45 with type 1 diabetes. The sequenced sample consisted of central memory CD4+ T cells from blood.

The CDR3 sequence is CASSLDRVYQETQYF. CDR3 bases: TGTGCCAGCAGCTTGGACAGGGTATACCAAGAGACCCAGTACTTC. V is TRBV5-6 and J is TRBJ2-5; D perhaps matches TRBD1 (6 bases). Trimming stripped 0 bases from V and 0 bases from J, with 9 bases between. Germline values: CDR1 SGHDT, CDR2 YYEEEE. CDR3 length equals 15 residues.